One sample yielded the 26 T cell receptor beta chains listed below, sequenced in a study of human T cells and chemical hapten exposure. One entry per CDR3 protein, called by TCRdb with MiXCR from the RACE reads. Of about 120,000 distinct CDR3 sequences listed, roughly 13% were seen once; the top ten hold roughly 3.1%. Time point reported: pre-sensitization, week 0. Specified treatment: therapeutic diphenylcyclopropenone sensitization with weekly scalp DPC. The sample here was whole blood, taken in connection with sensitization to the hapten diphenylcyclopropenone (DPC). These receptors were obtained from a woman between 18 and 29 years old with alopecia areata. Some clones in this sample may be carry-over from other donors' samples.

This clonotype was seen a handful of times. The chain combines TRBV20-1 with TRBJ1-5; TRBD1 matches at 9 bases. The ends lost 3 bases at V and 11 bases at J; junction bases unmatched: 17. The CDR3 is 16 amino acids. Per germline, CDR1 DFQATT and CDR2 SNEGSKA (reference sequence). CDR3: CSASISRGQGGVAQHF. The DNA of the CDR3 is TGCAGTGCTAGTATAAGTCGGGGACAGGGCGGTGTAGCCCAGCATTTT.

This clonotype was found a few times. The chain has TRBV12-3 or TRBV12-4 and TRBJ1-3; a weak D match, TRBD1 (6 bases). Between the trimmed V and J ends, which lost 7 bases and 3 bases, there was a span of 19 bases. This CDR3 is 16 amino acids long. The CDR3 region has the DNA TGTGCCAGCACCCATCTACAGGGAGGTTTTGGAAACACCATATATTTT. It yields the protein CASTHLQGGFGNTIYF.

This clonotype was counted only a few times. The chain has TRBV7-2 and TRBJ1-5, with D tentatively TRBD1 (5 bases). The ends were cut back, 1 base at V and 2 bases at J, with 9 bases in the middle. The CDR3 loop spans 15 amino acids. Germline V CDR1 and CDR2: SGHTA, FQGNSA. The CDR3 spells CASSLGGLRNQPQHF. The CDR3 DNA follows: TGTGCCAGCAGCTTAGGGGGACTCCGCAATCAGCCCCAGCATTTT.

This clonotype occurred a few times. The J gene is TRBJ1-4, the V gene TRBV12-3 or TRBV12-4; 8 nucleotides match TRBD1. This CDR3 comprises 18 residues. With 2 bases clipped from V and 8 bases from J, the junction kept 16 bases outside the gene matches. CDR3 amino acids: CASSLYETGDGDGEKLFF. The DNA for the CDR3 is TGTGCCAGCAGTTTATACGAGACAGGGGATGGTGACGGCGAAAAACTGTTTTTT.

This clonotype was counted ten times or more. V usage is TRBV10-3 and J usage is TRBJ1-5; D is undetermined. CDR1 and CDR2 (germline): ENHRY, SYGVKD. V lost 3 bases to trimming and J lost 0 bases, with 9 bases between them. This CDR3 is 15 amino acids long. DNA for the CDR3: TGTGCCATCAGTGATTCATCCCTTAGCAATCAGCCCCAGCATTTT. Its translation: CAISDSSLSNQPQHF.

This chain joins TRBV6-2 or TRBV6-3 and TRBJ1-1; 7 positions agree with TRBD1. J gave up 2 bases and V 7 bases, and 10 bases lay outside the gene matches. The CDR3 has 15 residues. Germline lookup yields CDR1 MNHEY and CDR2 SVGEGT. As DNA, the CDR3 is TGTGCCAGCACCCCCGGGGGGACAGTAAACACTGAAGCTTTCTTT. It encodes CASTPGGTVNTEAFF.

J is TRBJ1-1 and V is TRBV28, with D unclear. From germline, CDR1 is MDHEN and CDR2 SYDVKM. V was pared by 11 bases and J by 1 base, with 11 bases between. The CDR3 is 12 amino acids. CDR3 region: CAEAGGNTEAFF. The CDR3, as DNA: TGTGCCGAGGCCGGAGGGAACACTGAAGCTTTCTTT.

The table lists this clonotype with a few counts. V and J are TRBV6-6 and TRBJ1-2; D possibly corresponds to TRBD1 (5 bases). Trimming shortened V by 10 bases and J by 2 bases, and 14 bases separated the two germline ends. Germline CDR1 and CDR2: MNHNY and SVGAGI (reference sequence). The CDR3 is 13 amino acids. DNA of the CDR3: TGTGCCACCCGGGGGTATCCGAACTATGGCTACACCTTC. It is translated as CATRGYPNYGYTF.

This clonotype occurred many times. V is TRBV7-3 and J is TRBJ1-1; D is possibly TRBD1 (6 bases). Germline loops: CDR1 SGHTA, CDR2 FQGTGA. CDR3 size: 13 residues. Trimming removed 5 bases from V and 6 bases from J, with 13 bases in between. CDR3 bases: TGTGCCAGCAGCGAACGACAGGCCGCTGAAGCTTTCTTT. Translated: CASSERQAAEAFF.

This clonotype was recorded a few times. The gene calls are TRBV5-1 and TRBJ1-5; tentatively, D is TRBD1 (5 bases). The germline V gene has CDR1 SGHRS and CDR2 YFSETQ. The CDR3 has 15 residues. Trimming shortened V by 4 bases and J by 7 bases, and 18 bases separated the two germline ends. DNA of the CDR3: TGCGCCAGCAGCCCGGGGACGGCCCCAGGACAGCCCCAGCATTTT. Amino acid sequence: CASSPGTAPGQPQHF.

This clonotype was observed a few times. The CDR3 sequence is CASSYSGTGDSPLHF. DNA for the CDR3: TGTGCCAGCAGTTACTCCGGGACAGGGGATTCACCCCTCCACTTT. This chain links TRBV6-6 with TRBJ1-6; 10 nucleotides line up with TRBD1. From germline, CDR1 is MNHNY and CDR2 SVGAGI (reference sequence). The V and J ends lost 0 bases and 8 bases, in that order; junction bases with no gene match: 1. The CDR3 is 15 amino acids.

The chain links TRBV11-3 to TRBJ2-1; 7 positions match TRBD2. From germline, CDR1 is SGHNT and CDR2 YENEEA. The CDR3 sequence is 15 residues long. The junction had 4 bases not matched to a gene; V was cut back by 1 base and J by 4 bases. The CDR3 nucleotides are TGTGCCAGCAGCTTAGGAACTAGCGTGTACAATGAGCAGTTCTTC. This translates into CASSLGTSVYNEQFF.

This clonotype was counted only a few times. V and J are TRBV6-2 or TRBV6-3 and TRBJ2-1; possibly TRBD1 or TRBD2 for D (5 bases each). The germline V gene encodes CDR1 MNHEY and CDR2 SVGEGT. CDR3 size: 13 residues. The V gene lost 6 bases and the J gene lost 13 bases, with 19 bases spanning the gap. Here the CDR3 reads CASRPGRQRGQFF. As DNA, the CDR3 is TGTGCCAGCAGGCCCGGTCGCCAGAGGGGACAGTTCTTC.

This clonotype was observed at least ten times. The chain couples TRBV3-1 to TRBJ1-5; D uncertain. The V gene's germline CDR1 is LGHDT and CDR2 YNNKEL (reference sequence). This CDR3 has 14 amino acids. Trimming stripped 0 bases from V and 7 bases from J, with 10 bases between. The CDR3 nucleotides read TGTGCCAGCAGCCAAGATGCCGGGTTCCAGCCCCAGCATTTT. This codes for CASSQDAGFQPQHF.

This rearrangement joins TRBV5-4 to TRBJ2-3; 13 positions agree with TRBD2. CDR3 length equals 16 residues. The trim removed 4 bases at V and 3 bases at J, leaving 5 bases unmatched. From germline, CDR1 is SGHNT and CDR2 YYREEE (reference sequence). This CDR3 reads CASSPRTSGGTDTQYF. The CDR3 coding sequence is TGTGCCAGCAGCCCCCGGACTAGCGGGGGAACAGATACGCAGTATTTT.

The V and J genes are TRBV30 and TRBJ2-2; D may be TRBD2 (7 bases). V gave up 1 base and J gave up 4 bases, with 10 bases separating them. The CDR3 is 14 residues long. Germline CDR1 reads GTSNPN; CDR2 reads SVGIG (reference sequence). The CDR3 DNA follows: TGTGCCTGGAGTGGAGGGGGGGGCACCGGGGAGCTGTTTTTT. The encoded protein is CAWSGGGGTGELFF.

This clonotype was seen at least ten times. The rearrangement joins TRBV11-2 to TRBJ2-7, with no clear D. CDR1 and CDR2 (germline): SGHAT, FQNNGV. Trimming removed 1 base at V and 4 bases at J, with 11 bases between. The CDR3 is 14 amino acids. The DNA for the CDR3 is TGTGCCAGCAGCTTAGTGGCGGTCCAATACGAGCAGTACTTC. It specifies CASSLVAVQYEQYF.

This clonotype was seen ten or more times. CDR3 in DNA: TGTGCCAGCAGCTTAACCGGCACCCACTCCTACGAGCAGTACTTC. Residues: CASSLTGTHSYEQYF. V and J are TRBV7-9 and TRBJ2-7; D call uncertain. The CDR3 is 15 residues long. CDR1 and CDR2 from the germline V gene are SEHNR and FQNEAQ (reference sequence). Trimming removed 2 bases at V and 0 bases at J, with 11 bases between. Supplemented by reference TRBV7-9 and TRBJ2-7, the full variable domain reads DTGVSQNPRHKITKRGQNVTFRCDPISEHNRLYWYRQTLGQGPEFLTYFQNEAQLEKSRLLSDRFSAERPKGSFSTLEIQRTEQGDSAMYLCASSLTGTHSYEQYFGPGTRLTVT.

CDR3 residues: CSARSGDVYEQYF. DNA of the CDR3: TGCAGTGCTAGGTCAGGGGACGTCTACGAGCAGTACTTC. V usage is TRBV20-1 and J usage is TRBJ2-7; TRBD1 might be the D (6 bases). Germline V gene data show CDR1 as DFQATT and CDR2 as SNEGSKA (reference sequence). The CDR3 is 13 amino acids. Trimming removed 3 bases from V and 3 bases from J, with 12 bases in between.

In its sample, this clonotype was seen a few times. This chain joins TRBV18 and TRBJ1-2; perhaps TRBD1 as D (6 bases). Deletions cut 5 bases from V and 6 bases from J, with 19 bases between. The CDR3 extends over 15 amino acids. Germline CDR1 KGHSH, CDR2 LQKENI. The CDR3 protein is CASSSTGEYPHGYTF. CDR3 nucleotide sequence: TGTGCCAGCTCATCGACAGGAGAATATCCTCATGGCTACACCTTC.

This clonotype was counted ten times or more. The gene calls are TRBV7-8 and TRBJ2-7; D is possibly TRBD1 (5 bases). Germline V gene data show CDR1 as SGHVS and CDR2 as FQNEAQ. The CDR3 has 14 amino acids. Between the trimmed V and J ends, which lost 2 bases and 5 bases, there was a span of 13 bases. The CDR3 DNA reads as TGTGCCAGCAGCTTAAAGGGCAGGGAAAACGAGCAGTACTTC. Protein sequence: CASSLKGRENEQYF. The complete variable domain, with remaining parts taken from reference TRBV7-8 and TRBJ2-7, reads GAGVSQSPRYKVAKRGQDVALRCDPISGHVSLFWYQQALGQGPEFLTYFQNEAQLDKSGLPSDRFFAERPEGSVSTLKIQRTQQEDSAVYLCASSLKGRENEQYFGPGTRLTVT.

This chain uses TRBV12-3 or TRBV12-4 with TRBJ1-3; D is undetermined. The CDR3 consists of 14 residues. The V end was cut by 5 bases, the J end by 0 bases, with 8 bases between. This chain's CDR3 is CASSMVLSGNTIYF. Written as DNA, the CDR3 is TGTGCCAGCAGTATGGTTCTCTCTGGAAACACCATATATTTT.

The chain links TRBV6-2 or TRBV6-3 to TRBJ1-1; TRBD1 matches at 7 bases. Germline CDR1 MNHEY, CDR2 SVGEGT. The J segment lost 8 bases and the V segment lost 1 base, leaving 4 bases of the junction unmatched. The CDR3 is made up of 13 amino acids. For the CDR3, the DNA is TGTGCCAGCAGTTACTTCGGACAGGCGGAAGCTTTCTTT. Translating gives CASSYFGQAEAFF.

The chain carries TRBV7-9 and TRBJ2-3; D gene unclear. The germline V and J ends were trimmed by 11 bases and 3 bases, with 24 bases remaining between them. The CDR3 totals 16 residues. CDR1 and CDR2 from the germline V gene are SEHNR and FQNEAQ (reference sequence). The CDR3 spells CASSSLDSLGTDTQYF. As DNA, the CDR3 is TGTGCCTCCAGCAGCTTAGATTCCTTAGGGACAGATACGCAGTATTTT. Filled out from reference TRBV7-9 and TRBJ2-3, the complete variable domain reads DTGVSQNPRHKITKRGQNVTFRCDPISEHNRLYWYRQTLGQGPEFLTYFQNEAQLEKSRLLSDRFSAERPKGSFSTLEIQRTEQGDSAMYLCASSSLDSLGTDTQYFGPGTRLTVL.

This clonotype was seen a handful of times. J is TRBJ2-2 and V is TRBV4-2; the D is unclear. Germline V gives CDR1 LGHNA, CDR2 YNFKEQ. The CDR3 runs to 12 residues. V lost 7 bases, J lost 8 bases, and 11 bases lay in between. The CDR3 is CASNSGLGELFF. CDR3 nucleotides: TGTGCCAGCAATTCCGGATTGGGGGAGCTGTTTTTT.

This sequence joins TRBV11-2 and TRBJ1-5, with a possible D match to TRBD1 (5 bases). V was trimmed by 3 bases and J by 4 bases, leaving 13 bases between them. The germline CDR1 and CDR2 sequences are SGHAT and FQNNGV. The CDR3 consists of 15 residues. The DNA of the CDR3 is TGTGCCAGCAGCTTTAGCGGGGCTTCAAATCAGCCCCAGCATTTT. This gives the protein CASSFSGASNQPQHF.